This T cell receptor beta chain was captured in a study of blood T cell repertoires in COVID-19 (TCRdb year 2020). For the wider study: Samples from collaborators originated in the United States, Italy and Spain and spanned both the acute and convalescent phases of COVID-19. The sample metadata nearly always contained a de-identified subject ID, COVID-19 status, age in years and sex. Samples were obtained from the ongoing ImmuneRACE study (first 160 participants) and from some 1,200 subjects provided by 6 global collaborators. A freely available public database, intended as a resource for researchers studying the immune response to SARS-CoV-2, is where the repertoires were released. The prospective study material was composed of cDNA or gDNA derived from T cells, B-cell-depleted T cells, or PBMCs. The dataset comprised deeply sampled blood TCRbeta repertoires from subjects exposed to, actively infected with, or recovered from COVID-19. HLA class I and class II types, where available, came from metadata supplied by the sample provider rather than from assay-based typing.

TCRbeta CDR3 regions were amplified from genomic DNA by means of the immunoSEQ Assay, a bias-controlled multiplex PCR. The published analysis was carried out like this. The number of nucleated cells in each sample was estimated from the amplification of reference gene primers within the assay. To quantify the absolute abundance of each unique TCRbeta CDR3 rearrangement, sequence reads were collapsed and filtered. For each sample, productive Simpson clonality was calculated by taking the square root of Simpson's diversity index across productive rearrangements. What TCRdb holds here is the immuneACCESS table cut down to in-frame rearrangements. Part of the clones is not present; checked against another copy, under half of the missing clones reflect an unresolved V gene, and the others are unexplained. D and trimming come from the DNA, and the V and J calls and clone size come from that table. This sample has about 71,000 clones in its table, and 82% of those were observed once. Of the sample, 12% to 15% falls within the top ten clones.

Sequences LGHDT (CDR1) and YNNKEL (CDR2) are obtained from the germline V gene (reference sequence). Clipping removes 5 bases from V and 0 bases from J, with 7 as the unmatched junction base count. There are 17 amino acids in the CDR3, from cysteine to phenylalanine inclusive. The kept DNA is CDR3 alone, 51 bases in frame from the first base. As regards this clone: Its antigen is still unknown. Within one base of it there is no much larger clone, and no base qualities were kept.

Each collaborating institution followed its own protocols to collect whole blood in K2EDTA tubes. Collaborator samples were shipped for TCRbeta analysis as frozen whole blood, isolated PBMCs, or DNA extracted from either sample type. The study at large found these results: How much clinical and demographic metadata was included differed by source and by participant, and the metadata was provided uncurated.

Input material: peripheral blood. The rearranged segments are TRBV3-1 (or the pseudogene TRBV3-2) and TRBJ2-1, with 10 bases in between that match TRBD2. This TCR came from a woman at least 80 years old with acute or convalescent COVID-19. The CDR3 here reads CASSSGLAANSYNEQFF. In nucleotide form, the sequence is TGTGCCAGCAGCTCAGGACTAGCGGCTAACTCCTACAATGAGCAGTTCTTC.